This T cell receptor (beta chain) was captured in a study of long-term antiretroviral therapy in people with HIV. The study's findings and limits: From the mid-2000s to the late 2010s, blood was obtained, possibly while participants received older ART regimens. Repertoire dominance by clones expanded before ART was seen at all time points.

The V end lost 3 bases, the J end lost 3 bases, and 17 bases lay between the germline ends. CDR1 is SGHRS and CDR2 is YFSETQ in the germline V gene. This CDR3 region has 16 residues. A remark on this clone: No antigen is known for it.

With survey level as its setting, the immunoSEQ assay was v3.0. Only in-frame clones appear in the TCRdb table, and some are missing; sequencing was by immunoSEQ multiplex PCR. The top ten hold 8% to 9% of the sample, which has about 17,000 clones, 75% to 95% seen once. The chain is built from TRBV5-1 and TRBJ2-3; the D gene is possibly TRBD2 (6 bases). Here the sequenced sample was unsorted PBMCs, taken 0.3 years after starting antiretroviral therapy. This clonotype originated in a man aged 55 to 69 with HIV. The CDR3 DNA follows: TGCGCCAGCAGCTCCCTTCTGGGGGGAGGAACAGATACGCAGTATTTT. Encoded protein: CASSSLLGGGTDTQYF.